This passage covers 13 T cell receptor beta chains from one sample sequenced in a study of cytotoxic CD8 clonotypes in ibrutinib-treated CLL. Assay: immunoSEQ multiplex PCR; the TCRdb copy retains only in-frame clones and omits some. The sample holds about 160,000 clones, under 90% seen once. The source was PBMCs, collected after 24 months of ibrutinib treatment. The source of these receptors is a human donor with chronic lymphocytic leukemia.

The chain employs TRBV6-1 and TRBJ1-2, with TRBD1 matching over 8 bases. Trimming cost V 4 bases and J 3 bases; bases outside gene matches: 7. The CDR3 is made up of 15 amino acids. CDR1 is MNHNS, CDR2 SASEGT, per germline. As DNA, the CDR3 is TGTGCCAGCAGTGGACCTGGACAGGGATACTATGGCTACACCTTC. Translating it yields CASSGPGQGYYGYTF.

This clone was seen once. The J gene is TRBJ2-1, the V gene TRBV9; D may match TRBD1 or TRBD2 (5 bases each). The CDR3 has 17 residues. The germline V gene encodes CDR1 SGDLS and CDR2 YYNGEE. The V gene lost 2 bases and the J gene lost 15 bases, with 30 bases spanning the gap. CDR3 nucleotides: TGTGCCAGCAGCGTGGGCTTGGTCGGGATGGGGGTTCATAATTTGTTCTTC. This translates into CASSVGLVGMGVHNLFF. Based on the CDR3 plus reference TRBV9 and TRBJ2-1, the full variable domain is DSGVTQTPKHLITATGQRVTLRCSPRSGDLSVYWYQQSLDQGLQFLIQYYNGEERAKGNILERFSAQQFPDLHSELNLSSLELGDSALYFCASSVGLVGMGVHNLFFGPGTRLTVL.

The rearrangement joins TRBV19 to TRBJ1-5, with TRBD1 matching over 8 bases. Per germline, CDR1 LNHDA and CDR2 SQIVND (reference sequence). The V and J ends lost 4 bases and 5 bases, in that order; junction bases with no gene match: 4. The CDR3 extends over 14 amino acids. The CDR3 DNA reads TGTGCCAGTAGTACTATGACAGGGGATCAGCCCCAGCATTTT. As protein: CASSTMTGDQPQHF.

CDR3 nucleotides: TGTGCCAGCAGTGATTACAGGCGAACTAATGAAAAACTGTTTTTT. It yields the protein CASSDYRRTNEKLFF. The chain recombines TRBV2 with TRBJ1-4, with TRBD1 as a possible D gene (5 bases). The CDR3 consists of 15 residues. Germline values: CDR1 SNHLY, CDR2 FYNNEI. Trimming pared 3 bases from V and 1 base from J, leaving 9 bases between.

A few counts support this clone. The gene calls are TRBV23-1 and TRBJ2-5; weak D call: TRBD1 (6 bases). TRBV23-1 is sorted into the ORF group, with uncertain function. The CDR3 is 16 residues long. V was shortened by 0 bases and J by 4 bases, with 15 bases between the two germline ends. The CDR3 bases are TGCGCCAGCAGTCAATCGACAGGAGAAAAGGGAGAGACCCAGTACTTC. It is translated as CASSQSTGEKGETQYF.

This chain uses TRBV6-5 with TRBJ2-7; the D gene is possibly TRBD2 (6 bases). V was clipped by 6 bases and J by 3 bases, with 15 bases between them. Germline assignment: CDR1 MNHEY and CDR2 SVGAGI. The CDR3 totals 14 residues. CDR3 DNA sequence: TGTGCCAGCAGCCTACGCGGGGATCTCTACGAGCAGTACTTC. It yields the protein CASSLRGDLYEQYF.

This rearrangement joins TRBV27 to TRBJ1-2, with D uncertain. The CDR3 covers 14 residues. Germline V gives CDR1 MNHEY, CDR2 SMNVEV (reference sequence). The ends were cut back, 4 bases at V and 8 bases at J, with 17 bases in the middle. CDR3 residues: CASSSLVRGRGYTF. CDR3 sequence (DNA): TGTGCCAGCAGTTCACTCGTGAGAGGCCGCGGCTACACCTTC.

This clone has only a few counts. The chain joins TRBV6-5 to TRBJ1-1; TRBD1 might be the D (5 bases). The CDR3 spans 14 residues. With 2 bases removed from V and 1 base from J, the gap between germline ends came to 8 bases. Germline V gene sequence: CDR1 MNHEY, CDR2 SVGAGI. Written as DNA, the CDR3 is TGTGCCAGCAGTTACCGGGGCCAGAACACTGAAGCTTTCTTT. This sequence encodes CASSYRGQNTEAFF.

The rearrangement links TRBV5-4 to TRBJ2-5; unclear D gene. The CDR3 spans 15 residues. V lost 4 bases to trimming and J lost 3 bases, with 16 bases between them. CDR1 is SGHNT, CDR2 YYREEE, per germline (reference sequence). The CDR3 region is CASSQDPSIKETQYF. The CDR3 nucleotides are TGTGCCAGCAGCCAAGATCCGAGCATCAAAGAGACCCAGTACTTC.

This clone has only a few counts. CDR3 sequence (DNA): TGTGCCAGCAGCTTCGACAGGGTCGAGACCCAGTACTTC. Amino acid sequence: CASSFDRVETQYF. The chain employs TRBV11-2 and TRBJ2-5; TRBD1 matches at 7 bases. Germline values: CDR1 SGHAT, CDR2 FQNNGV. The J segment lost 5 bases and the V segment lost 3 bases, leaving 3 bases of the junction unmatched. The CDR3 is 13 residues long.

The chain has TRBV21-1 and TRBJ2-7. TRBV21-1 is reported as a pseudogene. The CDR3 runs to 15 residues. CDR3 residues: CASSGETRGTYEQYF. In DNA form, the CDR3 reads TGTGCCAGCAGCGGTGAGACGAGGGGTACCTACGAGCAGTACTTC.

V is TRBV7-9 and J is TRBJ1-2, with D perhaps TRBD1 (6 bases). Germline V gene data show CDR1 as SEHNR and CDR2 as FQNEAQ (reference sequence). V lost 2 bases and J 7 bases, leaving 14 bases between the germline ends. This CDR3 is built from 14 residues. This CDR3 is CASSLRGRGAGYTF. For the CDR3, the DNA is TGTGCCAGCAGCTTAAGGGGCAGGGGAGCTGGCTACACCTTC.

This chain joins TRBV30 and TRBJ1-1; D ambiguous. In germline, CDR1 is GTSNPN, CDR2 SVGIG (reference sequence). Trimming took 2 bases from V and 0 from J, leaving 10 bases between them. CDR3 size: 14 residues. CDR3 region: CAWSRLSLNTEAFF. DNA for the CDR3: TGTGCCTGGAGTCGACTCTCCCTGAACACTGAAGCTTTCTTT.